This T cell receptor (beta chain) was identified during a study of T cell clones after liver transplantation. Background on the study: TCRbeta sequencing after a pre-transplant mixed lymphocyte reaction identified graft-donor-reactive clones, later tracked in post-transplant blood. At least one year of complete immunosuppression withdrawal without enzymes over twice normal defined tolerance. The study's findings and limits: In two subjects, few donor cells limited the measurable donor-reactive repertoire.

Unstimulated PBMCs were sorted into CD3+CD4+ and CD3+CD8+ populations. Sequencing was performed with immunoSEQ multiplex PCR; in TCRdb, only in-frame clones are kept and a portion is missing. Here the sample spans 65,000 to 80,000 clones, around 80% being singletons. Concerning this clone: What it binds is unknown.

V shed 4 bases, J shed 4 bases, and the junction held 6 bases outside the gene matches. Per germline, CDR1 LNHDA and CDR2 SQIVND (reference sequence). The CDR3 sequence is 15 residues long. This receptor was obtained from a human donor who received a liver transplant. The chain recombines TRBV19 with TRBJ2-7; 11 bases align to TRBD1. This sample comprised CD4+ T cells from blood, obtained before liver transplant. The CDR3 DNA follows: TGTGCCAGTAGTACCCGGGGACAGGGGGGGTACGAGCAGTACTTC. Its translation is CASSTRGQGGYEQYF.